This T cell receptor beta chain was profiled in a study of graft-versus-host responses after intestinal transplantation (dated by TCRdb to about 2021). At the level of the whole study: Recipients received multivisceral, liver-intestinal, or isolated intestinal transplants. Anti-thymocyte globulin induction was given to all recipients, followed by maintenance tacrolimus and steroids for approximately three years. Graft-versus-host and host-versus-graft alloreactive T cell clones were tracked in the graft, circulation and bone marrow after intestinal transplantation using bulk TCR-beta CDR3 sequencing. To identify alloreactive clones, pre-transplant mixed lymphocyte reaction products were sequenced and then compared with unstimulated pre-transplant donor and recipient T cells. A cohort of about two dozen intestinal transplant recipients, including one retransplant, was enrolled, and a few patients lacking pretransplant specimens were excluded. A peak of at least 4% donor T cells among recipient peripheral blood mononuclear cells was the definition used for donor T cell macrochimerism. Instead of going to the commercial service, samples from a few later patients were sequenced in-house on an Illumina MiSeq and processed with MiXCR. Results the study describes overall, beyond this receptor: Early after transplant, declines in HvG clones were associated with peak levels of circulating GvH clones. High GvH to HvG T cell clonal ratios were observed in the allografts of patients with donor T cell macrochimerism. Conclusions were limited by the relatively low number and heterogeneity of intestinal transplant patients. GvH clones were found in recipient bone marrow, and some of the GvH clones appeared earlier in ileal mucosa or blood, which is consistent with an intestinal mucosal origin.

Taken from the germline V gene, the CDR1 and CDR2 loops are LGHNA and YNFKEQ. The CDR3 covers 18 residues, taking in both the cysteine and the phenylalanine. Only the CDR3 region is kept as DNA, spanning 54 bases read in frame from base 1. V sheds 0 bases and J sheds 4 bases, leaving 16 bases between their ends. The time point label for this specimen denotes: cells obtained before transplantation from donor or recipient. CD3+CD4+ and CD3+CD8+ populations were FACS-sorted from unstimulated pre-transplant donor and recipient cells taken from spleen or lymph nodes. Turning to this clone: The antigen this receptor binds is unknown. No per-base quality is available; no much larger clone lies one base away.

The protocol used for the library was the immunoSEQ multiplex PCR assay. For most patients, genomic DNA was isolated with the Qiagen DNeasy Blood and Tissue Kit and sent frozen to Adaptive Biotechnologies for TCR sequencing. For most patients, genomic DNA was subjected to high-throughput TCR-beta CDR3 sequencing by Adaptive Biotechnologies. Concerning the study's data processing: Adaptive's ImmunoSEQ software supplied the TCR sequencing data for around 19 patients, while MiXCR and VDJtools were used to process a few other patients. CD4 versus CD8 sorting errors were corrected by removing sequences found in both subsets at a frequency ratio below 5:1. CDR3 nucleotide sequences shared by donor and recipient were removed because the origin of these sequences could not be assigned. To count as alloreactive, a clone needed at least 2-fold expansion over unstimulated cells and a minimum CFSE-low frequency of 0.002% (template counts) or 0.001% (read counts). Mappable clones were those detected in sequenced pre-transplant spleen, lymph node, or MLR CFSE-low populations of the donor or recipient. The cumulative frequency of alloreactive clones was calculated as a percentage of all sequences, weighted by copy number. TCRdb carries this immuneACCESS record with in-frame sequences only. Its versions omit some clonotypes, under half of them owing to an unresolved V gene in the studies checked, with the rest unexplained. That table furnishes V, J and clone size, whereas the DNA furnished D and trimming. For this sample there are about 91,000 clones; 75% to 95% appear just once. In total, the top ten clones hold 0.3% to 0.45% of the sample.

This TCR was recovered from a human donor who was the organ donor for an intestinal transplant. The sequence links TRBV4-2 to TRBJ2-6; no D gene call is confident. Here the sequenced sample was unstimulated CD4+ T cells sorted from spleen or lymph node cells, taken before transplant. Here the CDR3 is given as CASSQDTSFGQGANVLTF. DNA sequence: TGTGCCAGCAGCCAAGATACGAGCTTTGGGCAGGGGGCCAACGTCCTGACTTTC.